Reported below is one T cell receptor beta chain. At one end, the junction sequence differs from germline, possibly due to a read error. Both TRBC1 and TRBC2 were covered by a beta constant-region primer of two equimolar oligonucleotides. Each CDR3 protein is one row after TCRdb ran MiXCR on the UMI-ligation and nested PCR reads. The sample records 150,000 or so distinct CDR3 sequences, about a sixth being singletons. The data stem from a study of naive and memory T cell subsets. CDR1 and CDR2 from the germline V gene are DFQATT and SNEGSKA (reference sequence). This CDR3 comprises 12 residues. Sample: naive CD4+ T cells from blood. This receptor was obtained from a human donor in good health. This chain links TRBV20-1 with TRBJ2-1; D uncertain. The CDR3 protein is CSAREDYNEQFF. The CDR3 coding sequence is TGCAGTGCCAGAGAGGACTACAATGAGCAGTTCTTC.